These T cell receptor beta chains were read from a single sample in a study of T-cell reconstitution after alpha-beta-depleted transplantation in children. TCRdb independently ran MiXCR on the PCR reads; one entry per CDR3 protein. This table holds approximately 980,000 distinct CDR3 sequences, roughly 29% found once. The specimen comprised PBMCs, mostly from graft donor cells, sampled 360 days after TCRalphabeta/CD19-depleted stem cell transplant. The receptors stem from a boy under three years old who had a stem cell transplant for SCID, so the T cells may come from the graft donor. Each CDR3 is given with its conserved first and last residue. A D gene is named only where the DNA matches it firmly. Some rows mark clone size as missing; the rest say once, few, many or name a class of expanded clone.

TRBV18	TRBD1	NA	TRBJ2-4	CASSDRVAKNIQYF	TGTGCCAGCTCGGACAGGGTTGCCAAAAACATTCAGTACTTC
TRBV29-1	NA	NA	TRBJ2-7	CSVGRVLGGEQYF	TGCAGCGTGGGCAGGGTCCTCGGCGGCGAGCAGTACTTC
TRBV4-2	TRBD1	few	TRBJ2-1	CASSQATRGQGRNEQFF	TGTGCCAGCAGCCAAGCAACCCGGGGACAGGGCCGGAATGAGCAGTTCTTC
TRBV12-5	NA	NA	TRBJ1-3	CASGGGHRSGNTIYF	TGTGCTAGTGGTGGGGGACATCGCTCTGGAAACACCATATATTTT
TRBV3-1	NA	NA	TRBJ1-5	CASSQDVDDSNQPQHF	TGTGCCAGCAGCCAAGACGTGGATGATAGCAATCAGCCCCAGCATTTT
TRBV10-3	NA	NA	TRBJ2-1	CATKTASSYNEQFF	TGTGCCACGAAAACAGCGAGCTCCTACAATGAGCAGTTCTTC
TRBV2	TRBD1	NA	TRBJ1-5	CASSEARGQGALQPQHF	TGTGCCAGCAGTGAAGCCAGGGGACAGGGGGCTCTTCAGCCCCAGCATTTT
TRBV12-3/TRBV12-4	TRBD1	NA	TRBJ1-2	CASRLGGTGLGGYTF	TGTGCCAGCCGCTTAGGCGGGACAGGGCTAGGTGGCTACACCTTC
TRBV7-2	NA	NA	TRBJ2-4	CASILGQAGENIQYF	TGTGCCAGCATCCTGGGACAGGCGGGAGAAAACATTCAGTACTTC
TRBV9	NA	NA	TRBJ2-2	CASSVVKENGELFF	TGTGCCAGCAGCGTAGTCAAGGAGAACGGGGAGCTGTTTTTT
TRBV6-2/TRBV6-3	NA	NA	TRBJ1-1	CASSPQLVNTEAFF	TGTGCCAGCAGTCCACAGTTAGTGAACACTGAAGCTTTCTTT
TRBV4-2	TRBD2	NA	TRBJ2-7	CASSQDPLAGGREQYF	TGTGCCAGCAGCCAAGATCCACTAGCGGGGGGGCGCGAGCAGTACTTC
TRBV20-1	TRBD1	NA	TRBJ2-5	CSAADRARETQYF	TGCAGTGCTGCCGACAGGGCGAGGGAGACCCAGTACTTC
TRBV6-1	NA	NA	TRBJ2-2	CASRAPGLVTGELFF	TGTGCCAGCAGGGCCCCGGGACTTGTAACCGGGGAGCTGTTTTTT
TRBV5-1	NA	NA	TRBJ2-2	CASSLAGQVNTGELFF	TGCGCCAGCAGCTTGGCCGGGCAGGTGAACACCGGGGAGCTGTTTTTT
TRBV5-1	NA	NA	TRBJ2-1	CASSPLNGSYNEQFF	TGCGCCAGCAGCCCACTAAACGGGTCCTACAATGAGCAGTTCTTC
TRBV20-1	NA	NA	TRBJ2-1	CSARDPPDRQRDNEQFF	TGCAGTGCTAGAGATCCCCCCGACAGGCAGAGGGACAATGAGCAGTTCTTC
TRBV7-8	TRBD1	NA	TRBJ1-4	CASSPHPRTGVRNEKLFF	TGTGCCAGCAGCCCCCATCCTCGGACAGGGGTTCGTAATGAAAAACTGTTTTTT
TRBV11-2	NA	NA	TRBJ2-5	CASEASRRRVYF	TGTGCCAGTGAGGCTAGCCGCCGTCGTGTGTACTTC
TRBV7-8	NA	NA	TRBJ2-1	CASSFNSNEQFF	TGTGCCAGCAGCTTTAACTCCAATGAGCAGTTCTTC
TRBV6-5	NA	NA	TRBJ2-7	CASSYQDSAYEQYF	TGTGCCAGCAGTTACCAGGACAGCGCCTACGAGCAGTACTTC
TRBV7-9	NA	many	TRBJ1-1	CASSTKASGDTEAFF	TGTGCCAGCAGCACCAAGGCTTCGGGGGACACTGAAGCTTTCTTT
TRBV7-2	TRBD1	NA	TRBJ2-5	CASSLQGGWQETQYF	TGTGCCAGCAGCCTACAGGGGGGATGGCAAGAGACCCAGTACTTC
TRBV16	NA	NA	TRBJ1-3	CASSQSSSSGNTIYF	TGTGCCAGCAGCCAATCGTCCAGCTCTGGAAACACCATATATTTT
TRBV5-5	NA	NA	TRBJ2-3	CASSSTTGTNTQYF	TGTGCCAGCAGCTCTACAACAGGGACGAATACGCAGTATTTT
TRBV4-1	TRBD1	few	TRBJ1-5	CASSQRPNRGRDQPQHF	TGCGCCAGCAGCCAAAGGCCTAACAGGGGGCGAGATCAGCCCCAGCATTTT
TRBV12-3/TRBV12-4	NA	few	TRBJ1-1	CASSSPTGTNTEAFF	TGTGCCAGCAGTTCACCGACAGGAACGAACACTGAAGCTTTCTTT
TRBV20-1	NA	few	TRBJ2-7	CSEKRLNSYEQYF	TGCAGTGAGAAGCGACTAAACTCCTACGAGCAGTACTTC
TRBV7-8	NA	NA	TRBJ1-1	CASSLAEGIMNTEAFF	TGTGCCAGCAGCTTAGCGGAGGGGATAATGAACACTGAAGCTTTCTTT
TRBV4-1	NA	NA	TRBJ2-1	CASSQAGAKGHNEEFF	TGCGCCAGCAGCCAAGCAGGAGCAAAGGGCCACAATGAGGAGTTCTTC
TRBV15	NA	many	TRBJ2-2	CATSRDGRGNTGELFF	TGTGCCACCAGCAGAGATGGCAGGGGGAACACCGGGGAGCTGTTTTTT
TRBV12-3/TRBV12-4	NA	many	TRBJ2-3	CASSSADTQYF	TGTGCCAGCAGCTCGGCAGATACGCAGTATTTT